This TCR beta chain was captured by sequencing in a study of beta chain features in type 1 diabetes. As for this clone: Antigen: not known.

Overall study results and limits: Whether TCRB rearrangement is influenced by HLA type was left unresolved in this analysis. Researchers caution that PCR might favor shorter templates, equally among patients and controls.

What was sequenced were expressed TCRB transcripts, since all of the isolated RNA had been reverse transcribed. Sequenced by immunoSEQ multiplex PCR; TCRdb stores in-frame clones only, minus some. Of roughly 610,000 clones listed, around 15% are singletons. V shed 7 bases and J shed 4 bases, with 8 bases lying between them. Germline V CDR1 and CDR2: MGHDK, SYGVNS. The CDR3 has 11 amino acids. The source of this sequence is a man between 18 and 29 years old in good health. This sequence joins TRBV25-1 and TRBJ2-7; D not certain. Sequencing used naive CD4+ T cells from blood. The chain's CDR3 is CASTTAYEQYF. In nucleotides, the CDR3 is TGTGCCAGCACCACGGCTTACGAGCAGTACTTC.